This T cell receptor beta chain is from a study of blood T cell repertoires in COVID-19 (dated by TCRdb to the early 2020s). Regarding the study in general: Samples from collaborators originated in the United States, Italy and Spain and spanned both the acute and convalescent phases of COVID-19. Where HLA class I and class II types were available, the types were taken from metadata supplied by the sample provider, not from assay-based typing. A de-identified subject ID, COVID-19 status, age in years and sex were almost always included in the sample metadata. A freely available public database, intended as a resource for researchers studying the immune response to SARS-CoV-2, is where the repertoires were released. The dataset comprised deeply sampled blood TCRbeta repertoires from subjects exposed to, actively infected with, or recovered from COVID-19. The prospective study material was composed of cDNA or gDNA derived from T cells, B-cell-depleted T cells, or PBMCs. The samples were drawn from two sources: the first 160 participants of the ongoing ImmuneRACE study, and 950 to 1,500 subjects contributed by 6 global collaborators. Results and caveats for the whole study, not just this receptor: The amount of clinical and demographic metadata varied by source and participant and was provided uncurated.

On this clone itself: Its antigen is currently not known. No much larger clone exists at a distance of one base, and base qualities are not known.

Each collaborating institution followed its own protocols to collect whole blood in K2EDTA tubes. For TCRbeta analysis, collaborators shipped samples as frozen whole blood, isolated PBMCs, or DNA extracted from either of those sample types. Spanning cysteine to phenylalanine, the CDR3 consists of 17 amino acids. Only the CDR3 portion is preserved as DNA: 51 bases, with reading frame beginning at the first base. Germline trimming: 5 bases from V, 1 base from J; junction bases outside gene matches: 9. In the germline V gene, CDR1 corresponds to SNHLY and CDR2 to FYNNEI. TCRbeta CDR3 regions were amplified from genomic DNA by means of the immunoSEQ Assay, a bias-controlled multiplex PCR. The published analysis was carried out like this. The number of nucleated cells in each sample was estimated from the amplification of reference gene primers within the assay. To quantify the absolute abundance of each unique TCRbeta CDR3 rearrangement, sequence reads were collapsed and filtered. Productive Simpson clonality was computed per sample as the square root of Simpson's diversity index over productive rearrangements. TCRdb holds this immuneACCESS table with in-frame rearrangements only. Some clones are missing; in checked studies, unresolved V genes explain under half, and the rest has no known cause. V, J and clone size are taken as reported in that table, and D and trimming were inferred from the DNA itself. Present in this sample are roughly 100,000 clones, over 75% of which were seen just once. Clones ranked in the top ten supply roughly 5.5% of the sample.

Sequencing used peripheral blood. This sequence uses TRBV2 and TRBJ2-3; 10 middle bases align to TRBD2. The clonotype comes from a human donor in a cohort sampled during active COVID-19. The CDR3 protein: CASSPIPLAGGTDTQYF. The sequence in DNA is TGTGCCAGCAGTCCTATACCTCTAGCGGGGGGCACAGATACGCAGTATTTT.